These 15 T cell receptor beta chains came from one sample sequenced in a study of blood T cell repertoires in COVID-19. Sequencing used immunoSEQ multiplex PCR; TCRdb keeps in-frame clones, though not all of them. Of 160,000 or so clones listed, approximately 82% are singletons. The sample taken for sequencing was PBMCs or T cells enriched from blood (not recorded which). The receptors were gathered from a man aged 45-60 years who had recovered from COVID-19.

The rearrangement uses TRBV30 and TRBJ1-2; maybe TRBD1 (6 bases). The CDR3 has 14 residues. The germline gives CDR1 GTSNPN, CDR2 SVGIG (reference sequence). Trimming stripped 5 bases from V and 6 bases from J, with 19 bases between. The CDR3 sequence: CAWEKVGARDGYTF. DNA for the CDR3: TGTGCCTGGGAGAAAGTGGGGGCGCGGGATGGCTACACCTTC.

The chain is built from TRBV3-1 (or the pseudogene TRBV3-2) and TRBJ2-3; 9 positions agree with TRBD2. The CDR3 loop spans 13 amino acids. Germline values: CDR1 LGHDT, CDR2 YNNKEL (reference sequence). Trimming took 4 bases from V and 8 from J; bases not matched to a gene: 4. The CDR3 DNA reads TGTGCCAGCAGCCCCGGGACTAGCACTACGCAGTATTTT. This translates into CASSPGTSTTQYF.

This sequence joins TRBV19 and TRBJ2-3, with 10 nucleotides matching TRBD2. CDR1 is LNHDA and CDR2 is SQIVND in the germline V gene (reference sequence). V gave up 6 bases and J gave up 1 base; unmatched junction bases: 13. The CDR3 has 18 residues. Here the CDR3 reads CASSPRGTLAGGTDTQYF. CDR3 DNA: TGTGCCAGTAGCCCTCGGGGCACCCTAGCGGGGGGCACAGATACGCAGTATTTT.

This clone was recorded only once. The chain carries TRBV24-1 and TRBJ2-7; 9 positions agree with TRBD1. Germline assignment: CDR1 KGHDR and CDR2 SFDVKD. CDR3 length: 15 residues. With 0 bases clipped from V and 5 bases from J, the junction kept 4 bases outside the gene matches. CDR3 sequence reads: CATSDLRDRDDEQYF. CDR3 DNA sequence: TGTGCCACCAGTGATTTGCGGGACAGGGACGACGAGCAGTACTTC.

J is TRBJ2-3 and V is TRBV9, with 8 bases fitting TRBD2. In germline, CDR1 is SGDLS, CDR2 YYNGEE. After removal of 0 bases from V and 3 bases from J, the junction contained 12 bases not matched to a gene. CDR3 size: 18 residues. In nucleotides, the CDR3 is TGTGCCAGCAGCGTAGCTACGGGAGGGAGGAGGGGTACAGATACGCAGTATTTT. Protein: CASSVATGGRRGTDTQYF.

In regard to this clone: The identical CDR3 is also encoded by other nucleotide sequences in the sample. V gene TRBV6-5 combines with J gene TRBJ1-5; D may be TRBD1 (6 bases). The germline V gene encodes CDR1 MNHEY and CDR2 SVGAGI. The CDR3 is 14 amino acids. The V end lost 2 bases, the J end lost 6 bases, and 11 bases lay between the germline ends. As DNA, the CDR3 is TGTGCCAGCAGTTACACAGGGCAGGGTCAGCCCCAGCATTTT. Its translation: CASSYTGQGQPQHF.

This clone has just a few counts. This chain joins TRBV5-1 and TRBJ1-1; possibly TRBD1 for D (5 bases). This CDR3 is built from 15 residues. The ends were cut back, 0 bases at V and 7 bases at J, with 16 bases in the middle. The germline CDR1 and CDR2 sequences are SGHRS and YFSETQ. The CDR3 region has the DNA TGCGCCAGCAGCTTGGGTGCCCGTGGGACTAATGAAGCTTTCTTT. It is translated as CASSLGARGTNEAFF.

This chain connects TRBV28 to TRBJ2-1; maybe TRBD2 (5 bases). This CDR3 spans 14 amino acids. In germline, CDR1 is MDHEN, CDR2 SYDVKM. Trimming pared 2 bases from V and 4 bases from J, leaving 9 bases between. DNA for the CDR3: TGTGCCAGCAGTTTAGATCGGGGATACAATGAGCAGTTCTTC. Encoded protein: CASSLDRGYNEQFF.

The chain couples TRBV7-9 to TRBJ1-5, with 7 positions matching TRBD1. Germline lookup yields CDR1 SEHNR and CDR2 FQNEAQ (reference sequence). CDR3 length equals 16 residues. Trimming at V came to 2 bases and at J to 0 bases, leaving 4 bases not matched to a gene. CDR3: CASSLYPGGSNQPQHF. CDR3 DNA: TGTGCCAGCAGCTTATATCCAGGGGGTAGCAATCAGCCCCAGCATTTT.

This chain connects TRBV27 to TRBJ1-5; possible D gene TRBD1, 6 bases. Germline CDR1 and CDR2: MNHEY and SMNVEV (reference sequence). CDR3 length: 15 residues. V was trimmed by 4 bases and J by 1 base, leaving 11 bases between them. CDR3 sequence reads: CASSYKGGSNQPQHF. CDR3 in DNA: TGTGCCAGCAGTTATAAAGGGGGAAGCAATCAGCCCCAGCATTTT.

The chain combines TRBV5-5 with TRBJ2-3; 11 bases fit TRBD2. The J segment lost 0 bases and the V segment lost 4 bases, leaving 4 bases of the junction unmatched. The germline gives CDR1 SGHKS, CDR2 YYEKEE (reference sequence). CDR3 size: 16 residues. The CDR3 DNA follows: TGTGCCAGCAGCCGAGGGACTAGCGGAAGCACAGATACGCAGTATTTT. The encoded protein is CASSRGTSGSTDTQYF.

This chain joins TRBV5-1 and TRBJ2-1, with D tentatively TRBD1 (6 bases). This CDR3 is 15 amino acids long. Germline assignment: CDR1 SGHRS and CDR2 YFSETQ. Deletions cut 0 bases from V and 2 bases from J, with 9 bases between. The chain's CDR3 is CASSLGGGPYNEQFF. The CDR3 DNA reads TGCGCCAGCAGCTTGGGAGGGGGTCCCTACAATGAGCAGTTCTTC.

Worth noting for this clone: The sample carries other DNA sequences with the same CDR3. The V call is TRBV5-1, the J call TRBJ2-1; TRBD1 matches 8 bases. CDR3 length: 14 amino acids. With 1 base clipped from V and 5 bases from J, the junction kept 2 bases outside the gene matches. Germline lookup yields CDR1 SGHRS and CDR2 YFSETQ. CDR3 nucleotides: TGCGCCAGCAGCTTGACAGGGGGAAACAATGAGCAGTTCTTC. As protein: CASSLTGGNNEQFF. Complete variable domain (other parts from reference TRBV5-1 and TRBJ2-1): KAGVTQTPRYLIKTRGQQVTLSCSPISGHRSVSWYQQTPGQGLQFLFEYFSETQRNKGNFPGRFSGRQFSNSRSEMNVSTLELGDSALYLCASSLTGGNNEQFFGPGTRLTVL.

The V and J genes are TRBV3-1 (or the pseudogene TRBV3-2) and TRBJ1-4; maybe TRBD1 (5 bases). Trimming took off 4 bases at V and 0 bases at J, with 6 bases between the two ends. This CDR3 region has 14 residues. Germline loops: CDR1 LGHDT, CDR2 YNNKEL (reference sequence). The CDR3 loop reads CASSLQATNEKLFF. CDR3 sequence (DNA): TGTGCCAGCAGCCTACAGGCAACTAATGAAAAACTGTTTTTT.

The table lists this clone with a count of one. V gene TRBV3-1 (or the pseudogene TRBV3-2) combines with J gene TRBJ1-1, with a tentative D call TRBD1 (6 bases). The CDR3 has 14 amino acids. V lost 4 bases to trimming and J lost 1 base, with 10 bases between them. Germline V gene lookup returns CDR1 LGHDT and CDR2 YNNKEL (reference sequence). The CDR3 nucleotides read TGTGCCAGCAGCCGAAAGGACAGGAACACTGAAGCTTTCTTT. Translation gives CASSRKDRNTEAFF.